This passage covers 18 T cell receptor beta chains from one sample sequenced in a study of patients and donors after allogeneic stem cell transplantation. Each CDR3 protein gets one entry after TCRdb re-called the RT-PCR reads with MiXCR. The profile shows 900,000 to 1,000,000 distinct CDR3 sequences, 15% to 20% of them singletons. The specimen sequenced was blood, either unsorted or a sorted T cell fraction (not recorded which). The receptors were gathered from a human donor who was either an allogeneic HSCT recipient or a stem cell or donor lymphocyte infusion donor (not recorded which). It is not recorded whose cells these are; they may come from a transplant donor.

There are a few counts of this clonotype. The gene calls are TRBV5-5 and TRBJ2-3; the D gene could be TRBD1 or TRBD2 (5 bases each). The germline gives CDR1 SGHKS, CDR2 YYEKEE (reference sequence). V gave up 3 bases and J gave up 6 bases, with 17 bases separating them. The CDR3 totals 15 residues. In DNA, the CDR3 is TGTGCCAGCAGCTGGGGCCAAAGGGAGTCGGATACGCAGTATTTT. Protein product: CASSWGQRESDTQYF.

V gene TRBV27 combines with J gene TRBJ1-5; no reliable D call. The CDR3 is 13 amino acids. The germline V gene encodes CDR1 MNHEY and CDR2 SMNVEV (reference sequence). V lost 8 bases and J lost 1, with 9 bases in between. The CDR3 sequence: CASGLGSNQPQHF. DNA for the CDR3: TGTGCCAGCGGGCTGGGAAGCAATCAGCCCCAGCATTTT.

This clonotype has only a few counts. The V call is TRBV29-1, the J call TRBJ2-5; the match to TRBD2 covers 10 bases. The germline gives CDR1 SQVTM, CDR2 ANQGSEA. The V segment lost 0 bases and the J segment 1 base; nucleotides outside the gene matches: 8. CDR3 size: 17 residues. The CDR3 region has the DNA TGCAGCGTTGAAGATCTAGCGGGGGTGCGGGCCCAAGAGACCCAGTACTTC. Translating gives CSVEDLAGVRAQETQYF.

DNA for the CDR3: TGTGCCAGCAGCTCGGACAGGGGGCAGGGCTACACCTTC. As protein: CASSSDRGQGYTF. The rearrangement links TRBV7-9 to TRBJ1-2; 11 bases line up with TRBD1. CDR1 and CDR2 (germline): SEHNR, FQNEAQ (reference sequence). CDR3 length equals 13 residues. V lost 4 bases, J lost 8 bases, and 3 bases stayed unmatched.

The chain employs TRBV6-4 and TRBJ2-3; no clear D. Trimming pared 0 bases from V and 2 bases from J, leaving 9 bases between. This CDR3 region has 15 residues. Germline values: CDR1 MRHNA, CDR2 SNTAGT. The CDR3 sequence: CASSDSQGSTDTQYF. CDR3 bases: TGTGCCAGCAGTGACTCGCAAGGATCCACAGATACGCAGTATTTT.

The chain combines TRBV3-1 with TRBJ1-5; 9 nucleotides match TRBD1. The trim removed 5 bases at V and 11 bases at J, leaving 4 bases unmatched. The CDR3 has 12 residues. Germline CDR1 reads LGHDT; CDR2 reads YNNKEL (reference sequence). The CDR3 loop reads CASSIQGATQHF. In DNA form, the CDR3 reads TGTGCCAGCAGCATACAGGGGGCGACCCAGCATTTT.

This clonotype was observed a handful of times. The V call is TRBV5-1, the J call TRBJ1-3; no reliable D call. The CDR3 extends over 15 amino acids. Germline CDR1 and CDR2: SGHRS and YFSETQ. V was clipped by 6 bases and J by 0 bases, with 13 bases between them. The CDR3 loop reads CASKEGGGSGNTIYF. In DNA form, the CDR3 reads TGCGCCAGCAAGGAGGGAGGAGGCTCTGGAAACACCATATATTTT.

The chain joins TRBV5-1 to TRBJ2-7, with 8 bases aligning to TRBD1. In germline, CDR1 is SGHRS, CDR2 YFSETQ. CDR3 size: 15 residues. V gave up 4 bases and J gave up 5 bases; unmatched junction bases: 11. CDR3 coding DNA: TGCGCCAGCAGCATGGGCGCAGGGGGCAACAACGAGCAGTACTTC. It translates to CASSMGAGGNNEQYF.

The chain combines TRBV5-1 with TRBJ1-6; TRBD1 agrees at 9 bases. With V trimmed by 3 bases and J by 11 bases, 9 bases remained unmatched. The CDR3 runs 15 residues. Germline loops: CDR1 SGHRS, CDR2 YFSETQ. The CDR3 nucleotides read TGCGCCAGCAGCTACACAGGGGGCGAAAGGGCACCCCTCCACTTT. Translation gives CASSYTGGERAPLHF.

The J gene is TRBJ2-5, the V gene TRBV7-3; D is possibly TRBD2 (6 bases). There are 13 residues in the CDR3. Trimming took 5 bases from V and 4 from J, leaving 11 bases between them. Germline CDR1 is SGHTA and CDR2 is FQGTGA. The CDR3 sequence is CASSPGRTETQYF. CDR3 nucleotide sequence: TGTGCCAGCAGCCCAGGGAGGACAGAGACCCAGTACTTC. Using reference TRBV7-3 and TRBJ2-5 for the parts outside the CDR3, the full variable domain is GAGVSQTPSNKVTEKGKYVELRCDPISGHTALYWYRQSLGQGPEFLIYFQGTGAADDSGLPNDRFFAVRPEGSVSTLKIQRTERGDSAVYLCASSPGRTETQYFGPGTRLLVL.

This chain uses TRBV18 with TRBJ2-2; 7 bases match TRBD1. Germline V gives CDR1 KGHSH, CDR2 LQKENI. V dropped 3 bases and J dropped 0; count of bases not matched to a gene: 10. The CDR3 sequence is 18 residues long. The chain's CDR3 is CASSPDSGTVPNTGELFF. The CDR3 DNA sequence: TGTGCCAGCTCACCCGATTCCGGGACAGTCCCGAACACCGGGGAGCTGTTTTTT.

V gene TRBV7-9 combines with J gene TRBJ1-1; 9 nucleotides align to TRBD1. V lost 5 bases, J lost 5 bases, and 6 bases stayed unmatched. Germline V lookup: CDR1 SEHNR, CDR2 FQNEAQ (reference sequence). The CDR3 consists of 14 residues. Here the CDR3 DNA reads TGTGCCAGCAGCGGGGACAGGGTTCGAACTGAAGCTTTCTTT. It codes for CASSGDRVRTEAFF.

The sample holds a few counts of this clonotype. The CDR3 is CSATFSGGPTAEAFF. CDR3 DNA: TGCAGTGCTACCTTCTCCGGGGGGCCCACGGCTGAAGCTTTCTTT. V and J are TRBV20-1 and TRBJ1-1; tentative D call: TRBD1 (6 bases). This CDR3 comprises 15 residues. Per the germline V gene, CDR1 is DFQATT and CDR2 is SNEGSKA (reference sequence). Trimming left V 4 bases short and J 6 bases short, with 21 bases between.

A remark on this clonotype: A junction boundary mismatches the germline segment, possibly from a read error. The chain employs TRBV25-1 and TRBJ2-7; D is perhaps TRBD1 (6 bases). The CDR3 has 15 residues. Germline V CDR1 and CDR2: MGHDK, SYGVNS. For the CDR3, the DNA is TGTCCCAGCAGTGAACTCGGGCTAACAGGGTACGAGCAGTACTTC. It is translated as CPSSELGLTGYEQYF.

CDR3 protein: CSVSASGLSYEQYF. The CDR3 DNA is TGCAGCGTTTCCGCTAGCGGCCTCTCCTACGAGCAGTACTTC. The genes are TRBV29-1 and TRBJ2-7; the match to TRBD2 covers 7 bases. The CDR3 is 14 residues long. J gave up 0 bases and V 5 bases, and 7 bases lay outside the gene matches. Looked up from germline, CDR1 is SQVTM and CDR2 is ANQGSEA.

The chain employs TRBV5-1 and TRBJ1-2; D not resolved. Germline CDR1 reads SGHRS; CDR2 reads YFSETQ. The length of the CDR3 is 15 residues. Trimming cost V 0 bases and J 5 bases, with 14 bases left between them. CDR3 in amino acids: CASSLGAQRVYGYTF. The CDR3 region has the DNA TGCGCCAGCAGCTTGGGGGCCCAGCGTGTTTATGGCTACACCTTC. Based on the CDR3 plus reference TRBV5-1 and TRBJ1-2, the full variable domain is KAGVTQTPRYLIKTRGQQVTLSCSPISGHRSVSWYQQTPGQGLQFLFEYFSETQRNKGNFPGRFSGRQFSNSRSEMNVSTLELGDSALYLCASSLGAQRVYGYTFGSGTRLTVV.

The table lists this clonotype with many counts. The J gene is TRBJ2-7, the V gene TRBV12-3 or TRBV12-4; TRBD2 agrees at 7 bases. Losses at the gene ends were 3 bases for V and 1 base for J; bases not matched to a gene: 6. This CDR3 is 15 amino acids long. CDR3 amino acids: CASSLPGGLSYEQYF. CDR3 DNA: TGTGCCAGCAGTTTGCCGGGGGGTCTATCCTACGAGCAGTACTTC.

The chain recombines TRBV20-1 with TRBJ2-7; D may be TRBD2 (7 bases). CDR1 DFQATT and CDR2 SNEGSKA come from the germline V gene (reference sequence). Trimming took off 0 bases at V and 6 bases at J, with 18 bases between the two ends. The CDR3 runs 15 residues. CDR3 in amino acids: CSARDRTRGLLEQYF. The CDR3 region has the DNA TGCAGTGCTAGAGACCGGACTAGGGGGTTACTCGAGCAGTACTTC.